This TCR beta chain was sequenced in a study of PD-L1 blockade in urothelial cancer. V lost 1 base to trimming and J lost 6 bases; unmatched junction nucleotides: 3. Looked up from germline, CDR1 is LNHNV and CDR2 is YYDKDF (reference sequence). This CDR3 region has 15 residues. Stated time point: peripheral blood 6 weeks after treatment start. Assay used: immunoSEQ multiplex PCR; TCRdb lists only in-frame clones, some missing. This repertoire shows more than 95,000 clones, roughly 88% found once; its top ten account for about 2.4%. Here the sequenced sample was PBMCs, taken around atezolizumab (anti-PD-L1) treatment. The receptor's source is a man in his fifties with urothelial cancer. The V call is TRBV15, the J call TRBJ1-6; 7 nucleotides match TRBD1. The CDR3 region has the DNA TGTGCCACCAGCAGAGCGGACAGGCCTAATTCACCCCTCCACTTT. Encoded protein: CATSRADRPNSPLHF.